Here is one T cell receptor (beta chain) with its context. What it binds is not known. Researchers amplified the TCR beta CDR3 regions from RNA transcripts. First-round RT-PCR targeting the TCR CDR3 was performed with the HTBI primer set. In TCRdb, the multiplex PCR reads were re-called with MiXCR into one record per CDR3 protein. Of some 600,000 distinct CDR3 sequences in the sample, approximately 14% were seen once. CDR1 and CDR2 (germline): SGHNT, YYREEE (reference sequence). The CDR3 runs to 18 residues. Germline trimming cut 4 bases from V and 3 bases from J; bases unmatched to any gene: 6. This specimen comes from a study of T cells in Graves' hyperthyroidism and ophthalmopathy. Whole-study results and caveats: Ophthalmopathy was identified by the model a median roughly six months ahead of onset. From stable hyperthyroidism, ophthalmopathy was set apart by a 13 V-J model.

Out of roughly 9.1 ml of fresh peripheral blood came the PBMCs. This chain connects TRBV5-4 to TRBJ2-6; 14 bases are a match to TRBD2. Sequences were obtained from blood. This clonotype originated in a woman younger than 45 with Graves' hyperthyroidism that later progressed to Graves' ophthalmopathy. The CDR3 DNA reads TGTGCCAGCAGCCGTGGGACTAGCGGGAGTGATGGGGCCAACGTCCTGACTTTC. Amino acid sequence: CASSRGTSGSDGANVLTF.